These 18 T cell receptor beta chains came from one sample sequenced in a study of beta chain features in type 1 diabetes. Expressed TCRB transcripts were sequenced, since all the RNA that had been isolated was reverse transcribed. Profiled with immunoSEQ multiplex PCR; TCRdb holds only in-frame clones, not every one. The sample lists 300,000 to 450,000 clones, around an eighth occurring once. The sequencing sample was made of naive CD4+ T cells from blood. The receptor source for this set is a man between 18 and 35 years old in good health.

The table lists this clone with a few counts. The V call is TRBV27, the J call TRBJ2-2; maybe TRBD2 (6 bases). There are 15 residues in the CDR3. Deletions cut 7 bases from V and 4 bases from J, with 16 bases between. Germline values: CDR1 MNHEY, CDR2 SMNVEV (reference sequence). CDR3 nucleotides: TGTGCCAGCAAGGTACGGGAGTCGGGCACCGGGGAGCTGTTTTTT. This encodes CASKVRESGTGELFF.

This clone was found a few times. V is TRBV30 and J is TRBJ1-2, with a weak D call TRBD1 (6 bases). V was shortened by 4 bases and J by 4 bases, with 13 bases between the two germline ends. Germline loops: CDR1 GTSNPN, CDR2 SVGIG (reference sequence). This CDR3 has 13 residues. CDR3 residues: CAWNQGNVYGYTF. The CDR3 DNA is TGTGCCTGGAATCAGGGGAACGTCTATGGCTACACCTTC. Drawing the rest from reference TRBV30 and TRBJ1-2, the complete variable domain is SQTIHQWPATLVQPVGSPLSLECTVEGTSNPNLYWYRQAAGRGLQLLFYSVGIGQISSEVPQNLSASRPQDRQFILSSKKLLLSDSGFYLCAWNQGNVYGYTFGSGTRLTVV.

This chain connects TRBV7-9 to TRBJ2-7, with D maybe TRBD1 (6 bases). CDR1 and CDR2 (germline): SEHNR, FQNEAQ (reference sequence). This CDR3 has 14 residues. The ends were cut back, 1 base at V and 2 bases at J, with 9 bases in the middle. CDR3 nucleotide sequence: TGTGCCAGCAGCTTAGTTCAGGGGACCTACGAGCAGTACTTC. This sequence encodes CASSLVQGTYEQYF.

The V call is TRBV7-9, the J call TRBJ1-5; maybe TRBD1 (5 bases). The CDR3 is made up of 14 amino acids. Trimming took 5 bases from V and 5 from J, leaving 13 bases between them. Germline assignment: CDR1 SEHNR and CDR2 FQNEAQ (reference sequence). CDR3 sequence: CASSDQTDHQPQHF. CDR3 DNA: TGTGCCAGCAGCGATCAGACAGATCATCAGCCCCAGCATTTT. The whole variable domain, remainder taken from reference TRBV7-9 and TRBJ1-5, is DTGVSQNPRHKITKRGQNVTFRCDPISEHNRLYWYRQTLGQGPEFLTYFQNEAQLEKSRLLSDRFSAERPKGSFSTLEIQRTEQGDSAMYLCASSDQTDHQPQHFGDGTRLSIL.

The rearrangement links TRBV27 to TRBJ2-5; the D is unclear. V lost 6 bases and J 5 bases, leaving 13 bases between the germline ends. The CDR3 length is 13 residues. Germline lookup yields CDR1 MNHEY and CDR2 SMNVEV (reference sequence). The CDR3 sequence: CASSLLGLETQYF. The CDR3 DNA sequence: TGTGCCAGCAGCCTGTTGGGCCTGGAGACCCAGTACTTC.

The chain links TRBV18 to TRBJ2-7, with 10 bases that match TRBD1. V was clipped by 4 bases and J by 5 bases; unmatched bases: 8. Germline V gene data show CDR1 as KGHSH and CDR2 as LQKENI. The CDR3 has 15 amino acids. In DNA form, the CDR3 reads TGTGCCAGCTCACTCCGGGACAGGGGAATTCACGAGCAGTACTTC. This gives the protein CASSLRDRGIHEQYF.

V is TRBV29-1 and J is TRBJ1-3; D possibly corresponds to TRBD1 (5 bases). Trimming left V 4 bases short and J 2 bases short, with 9 bases between. This CDR3 is 13 amino acids long. Germline CDR1 SQVTM, CDR2 ANQGSEA. The CDR3 sequence is CSVGGAPGNTIYF. The CDR3 DNA reads as TGCAGCGTTGGGGGCGCTCCTGGAAACACCATATATTTT.

The V and J genes are TRBV30 and TRBJ1-3, with 7 nucleotides matching TRBD1. Germline V gene lookup returns CDR1 GTSNPN and CDR2 SVGIG (reference sequence). Unmatched junction bases numbered 7, after V lost 5 bases and J lost 3 bases. The CDR3 length is 14 residues. The DNA for the CDR3 is TGTGCCTGGGCCCTGGGACAGCGTGGAAACACCATATATTTT. As protein: CAWALGQRGNTIYF.

The chain employs TRBV18 and TRBJ1-1, with 7 positions matching TRBD1. Germline V gives CDR1 KGHSH, CDR2 LQKENI. After removal of 3 bases from V and 0 bases from J, the junction contained 4 bases not matched to a gene. There are 15 residues in the CDR3. The CDR3 here is CASSPPDRVNTEAFF. The CDR3 nucleotides are TGTGCCAGCTCACCGCCCGACAGGGTGAACACTGAAGCTTTCTTT.

The rearrangement links TRBV7-2 to TRBJ1-1; 7 positions match TRBD1. The CDR3 length is 14 residues. Per the germline V gene, CDR1 is SGHTA and CDR2 is FQGNSA. Trimming cost V 5 bases and J 1 base; bases outside gene matches: 4. This CDR3 reads CASSPWTGNTEAFF. DNA of the CDR3: TGTGCCAGCAGCCCTTGGACAGGGAACACTGAAGCTTTCTTT.

This clone was picked up a small number of times. The chain joins TRBV27 to TRBJ2-1; D possibly corresponds to TRBD1 (6 bases). Trimming took 6 bases from V and 4 from J, leaving 13 bases between them. CDR1 MNHEY and CDR2 SMNVEV come from the germline V gene (reference sequence). CDR3 length: 14 residues. The CDR3 sequence: CASSPWTDYNEQFF. The CDR3 nucleotides read TGTGCCAGCAGCCCTTGGACAGATTACAATGAGCAGTTCTTC.

This clone was seen only a few times. This sequence joins TRBV6-1 and TRBJ2-3; 7 nucleotides agree with TRBD2. The CDR3 is 14 residues long. Germline values: CDR1 MNHNS, CDR2 SASEGT. V shed 5 bases, J shed 2 bases, and the junction held 4 bases outside the gene matches. The CDR3 loop reads CASSLGDYTDTQYF. DNA for the CDR3: TGTGCCAGCAGTCTTGGGGACTACACAGATACGCAGTATTTT.

This clone was seen a handful of times. The J gene is TRBJ1-4, the V gene TRBV7-2; a weak D match, TRBD1 (6 bases). Germline-derived CDR1 and CDR2 are SGHTA and FQGNSA. V shed 6 bases and J shed 3 bases, with 11 bases lying between them. The CDR3 is made up of 14 amino acids. Written as DNA, the CDR3 is TGTGCCAGCAGTCAGGGGAGAGCTAATGAAAAACTGTTTTTT. Translating it yields CASSQGRANEKLFF.

This chain connects TRBV6-6 to TRBJ1-2, with 7 positions matching TRBD1. After removal of 0 bases from V and 7 bases from J, the junction contained 2 bases not matched to a gene. Germline CDR1 is MNHNY and CDR2 is SVGAGI (reference sequence). The CDR3 is made up of 13 amino acids. The CDR3 loop reads CASSYSTGFGYTF. CDR3 DNA: TGTGCCAGCAGTTACTCGACAGGGTTTGGCTACACCTTC.

This clone was seen a few times. The junction differs from germline at one of its ends, possibly a read error. The chain combines TRBV4-2 with TRBJ2-2; TRBD2 agrees at 9 bases. Germline V gene data show CDR1 as LGHNA and CDR2 as YNFKEQ. The CDR3 runs to 16 residues. CDR3 protein: CASRQRGDSNTGELFF. The CDR3 DNA follows: TGTGCCAGCCGCCAGCGGGGGGACTCAAACACCGGGGAGCTGTTTTTT.

The rearrangement uses TRBV30 and TRBJ1-1; tentatively, D is TRBD1 (6 bases). Looked up from germline, CDR1 is GTSNPN and CDR2 is SVGIG (reference sequence). The CDR3 loop spans 17 amino acids. V was pared by 4 bases and J by 1 base, with 22 bases between. CDR3: CAWTVKPGGGENTEAFF. The CDR3 region has the DNA TGTGCCTGGACAGTAAAACCGGGGGGCGGGGAGAACACTGAAGCTTTCTTT.

The J gene is TRBJ2-3, the V gene TRBV7-2, with D possibly matching TRBD2 (5 bases). Trimming stripped 6 bases from V and 2 bases from J, with 15 bases between. Germline V gives CDR1 SGHTA, CDR2 FQGNSA. The CDR3 is 15 amino acids. CDR3 loop: CASRPAAASTDTQYF. CDR3 DNA sequence: TGTGCCAGCAGGCCAGCGGCAGCCTCCACAGATACGCAGTATTTT.

This clone appeared a few times. The V call is TRBV7-2, the J call TRBJ2-7; D not resolved. The CDR3 loop spans 13 amino acids. From germline, CDR1 is SGHTA and CDR2 FQGNSA. The V end was cut by 6 bases, the J end by 9 bases, with 18 bases between. The CDR3 is CASRVAANQVQYF. The CDR3 coding sequence is TGTGCCAGCAGGGTAGCAGCCAACCAAGTGCAGTACTTC.